The clone carrying this T cell receptor beta chain has just a few counts. This sample was included in a study of technical replicates of blood from a handful of donors. This CDR3 region has 14 residues. The germline V gene has CDR1 SGHDT and CDR2 YYEEEE. The ends lost 4 bases at V and 3 bases at J; junction bases unmatched: 7. Data came from immunoSEQ multiplex PCR; TCRdb stores just in-frame clones and leaves some out. The data hold around 12,000 clones, with roughly 93% observed a single time. The V and J genes are TRBV5-6 and TRBJ2-7; 7 positions match TRBD1. The sequencing input was PBMCs. The sequence was obtained from a human donor in good health. The CDR3 spells CASSGWTGVYEQYF. CDR3 DNA sequence: TGTGCCAGCAGCGGGTGGACAGGCGTCTACGAGCAGTACTTC.